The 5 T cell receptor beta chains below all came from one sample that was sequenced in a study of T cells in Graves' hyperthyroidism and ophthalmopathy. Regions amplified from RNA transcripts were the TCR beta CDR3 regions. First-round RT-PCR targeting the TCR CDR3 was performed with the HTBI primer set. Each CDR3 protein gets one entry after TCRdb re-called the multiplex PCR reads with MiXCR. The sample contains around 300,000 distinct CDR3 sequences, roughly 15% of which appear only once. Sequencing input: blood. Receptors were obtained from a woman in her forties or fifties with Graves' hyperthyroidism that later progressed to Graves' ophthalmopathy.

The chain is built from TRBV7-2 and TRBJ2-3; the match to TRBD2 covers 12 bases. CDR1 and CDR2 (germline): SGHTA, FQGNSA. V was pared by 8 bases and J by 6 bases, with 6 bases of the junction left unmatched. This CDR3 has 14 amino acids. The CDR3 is CASSTSGRMDTQYF. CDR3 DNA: TGTGCCAGCTCTACTAGCGGGAGGATGGATACGCAGTATTTT.

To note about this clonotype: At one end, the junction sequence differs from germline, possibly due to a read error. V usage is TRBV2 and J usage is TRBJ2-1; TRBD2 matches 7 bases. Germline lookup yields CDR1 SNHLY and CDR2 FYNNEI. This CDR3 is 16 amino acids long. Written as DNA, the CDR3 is TGTGCCTGCAGTGAACCGAGGCGCGGGAGACGGGGGGAGCAGTTCTTC. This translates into CACSEPRRGRRGEQFF.

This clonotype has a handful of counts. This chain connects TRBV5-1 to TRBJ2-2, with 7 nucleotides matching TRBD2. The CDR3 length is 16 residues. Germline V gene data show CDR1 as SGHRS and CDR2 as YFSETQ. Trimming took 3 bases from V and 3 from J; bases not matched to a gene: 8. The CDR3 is CASSSGGSGYTGELFF. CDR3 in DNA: TGCGCCAGCAGCTCGGGGGGTAGCGGATACACCGGGGAGCTGTTTTTT.

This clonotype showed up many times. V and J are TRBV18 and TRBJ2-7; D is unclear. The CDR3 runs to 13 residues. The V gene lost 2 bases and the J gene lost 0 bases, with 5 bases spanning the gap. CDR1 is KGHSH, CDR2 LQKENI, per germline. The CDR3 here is CASSPGISYEQYF. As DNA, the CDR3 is TGTGCCAGCTCACCAGGGATCTCCTACGAGCAGTACTTC.

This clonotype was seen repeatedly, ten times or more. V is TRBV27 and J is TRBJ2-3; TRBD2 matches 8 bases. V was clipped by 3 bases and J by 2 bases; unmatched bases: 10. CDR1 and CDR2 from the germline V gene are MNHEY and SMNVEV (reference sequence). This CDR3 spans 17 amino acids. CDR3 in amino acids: CASSFSRLAHPTDTQYF. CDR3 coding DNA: TGTGCCAGCAGTTTTTCCAGACTAGCGCACCCCACAGATACGCAGTATTTT.